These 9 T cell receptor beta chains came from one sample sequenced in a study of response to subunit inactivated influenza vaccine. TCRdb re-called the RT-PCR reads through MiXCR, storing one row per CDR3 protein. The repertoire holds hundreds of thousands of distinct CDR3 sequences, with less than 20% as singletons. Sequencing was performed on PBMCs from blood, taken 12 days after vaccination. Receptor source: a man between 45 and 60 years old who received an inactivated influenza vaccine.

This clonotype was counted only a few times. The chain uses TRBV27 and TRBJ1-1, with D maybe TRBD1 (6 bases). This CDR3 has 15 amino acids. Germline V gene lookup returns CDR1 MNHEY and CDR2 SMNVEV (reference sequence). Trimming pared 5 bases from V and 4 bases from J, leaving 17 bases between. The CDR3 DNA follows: TGTGCCAGCAGTAGGTCCACAGGGCGGAGCACTGAAGCTTTCTTT. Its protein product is CASSRSTGRSTEAFF.

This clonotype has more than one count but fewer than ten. In DNA form, the CDR3 reads TGTGCCAGCAGTGAACGGAGGGGCACCGGGGAGCTGTTTTTT. Its protein product is CASSERRGTGELFF. The gene calls are TRBV2 and TRBJ2-2; D may be TRBD2 (6 bases). Germline V gene lookup returns CDR1 SNHLY and CDR2 FYNNEI. The CDR3 is made up of 14 amino acids. V gave up 2 bases and J gave up 4 bases, with 8 bases separating them.

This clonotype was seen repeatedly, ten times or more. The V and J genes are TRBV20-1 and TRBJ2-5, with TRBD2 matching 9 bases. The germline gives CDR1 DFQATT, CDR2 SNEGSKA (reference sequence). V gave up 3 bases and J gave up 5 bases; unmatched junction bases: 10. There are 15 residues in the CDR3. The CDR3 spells CSARGASGILETQYF. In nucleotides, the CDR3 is TGCAGTGCTAGGGGTGCTAGCGGGATCTTGGAGACCCAGTACTTC.

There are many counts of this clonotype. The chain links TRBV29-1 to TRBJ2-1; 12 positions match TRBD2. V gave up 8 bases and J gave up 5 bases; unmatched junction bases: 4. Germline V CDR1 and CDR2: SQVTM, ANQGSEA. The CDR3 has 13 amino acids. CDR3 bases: TGCAGCACGGGACTAGCGGGTAACAATGAGCAGTTCTTC. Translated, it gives CSTGLAGNNEQFF.

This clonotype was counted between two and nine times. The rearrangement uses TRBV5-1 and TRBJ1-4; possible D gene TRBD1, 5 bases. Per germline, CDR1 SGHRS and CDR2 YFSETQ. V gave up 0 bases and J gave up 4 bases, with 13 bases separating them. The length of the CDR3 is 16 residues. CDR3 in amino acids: CASSLEPGRFNEKLFF. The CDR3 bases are TGCGCCAGCAGCTTGGAACCGGGACGGTTTAATGAAAAACTGTTTTTT.

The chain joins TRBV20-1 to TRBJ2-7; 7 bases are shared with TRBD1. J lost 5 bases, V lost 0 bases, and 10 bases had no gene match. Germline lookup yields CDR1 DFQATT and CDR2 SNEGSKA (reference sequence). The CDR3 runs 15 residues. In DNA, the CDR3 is TGCAGTGCTAGAGATCCACAGGGGAGTAGCAACGAGCAGTACTTC. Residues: CSARDPQGSSNEQYF.

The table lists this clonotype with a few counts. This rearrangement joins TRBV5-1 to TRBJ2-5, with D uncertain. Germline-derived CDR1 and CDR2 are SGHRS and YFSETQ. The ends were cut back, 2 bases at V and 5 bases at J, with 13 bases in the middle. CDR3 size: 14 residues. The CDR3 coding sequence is TGCGCCAGCAGCTTTGGTTCGTCACCCGAGACCCAGTACTTC. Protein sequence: CASSFGSSPETQYF. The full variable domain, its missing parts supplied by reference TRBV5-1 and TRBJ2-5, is KAGVTQTPRYLIKTRGQQVTLSCSPISGHRSVSWYQQTPGQGLQFLFEYFSETQRNKGNFPGRFSGRQFSNSRSEMNVSTLELGDSALYLCASSFGSSPETQYFGPGTRLLVL.

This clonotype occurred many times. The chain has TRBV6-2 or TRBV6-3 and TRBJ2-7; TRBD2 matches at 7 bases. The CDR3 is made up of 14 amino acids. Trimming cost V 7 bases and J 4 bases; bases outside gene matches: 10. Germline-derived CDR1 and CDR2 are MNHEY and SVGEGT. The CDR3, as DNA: TGTGCCAGCACCCCGACTAGCCGTCCTTACGAGCAGTACTTC. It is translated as CASTPTSRPYEQYF.

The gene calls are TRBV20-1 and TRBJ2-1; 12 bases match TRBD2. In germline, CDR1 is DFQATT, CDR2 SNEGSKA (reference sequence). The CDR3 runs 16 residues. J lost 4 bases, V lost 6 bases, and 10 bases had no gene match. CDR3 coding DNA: TGCAGTGCGAAGACTAGCGGGGGTCAAACTTACAATGAGCAGTTCTTC. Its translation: CSAKTSGGQTYNEQFF.